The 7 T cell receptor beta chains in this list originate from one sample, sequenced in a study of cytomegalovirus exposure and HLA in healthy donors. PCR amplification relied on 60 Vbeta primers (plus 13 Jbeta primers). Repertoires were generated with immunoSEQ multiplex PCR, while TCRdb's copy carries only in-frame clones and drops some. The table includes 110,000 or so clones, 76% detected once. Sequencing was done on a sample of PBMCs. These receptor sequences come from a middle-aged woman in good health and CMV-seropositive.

The CDR3 region is CASSPRAGQSPLHF. The CDR3 DNA reads as TGCGCCAGCAGCCCCCGGGCAGGGCAATCACCCCTCCACTTT. The V gene is TRBV4-1, the J gene TRBJ1-6, with a tentative D call TRBD1 (5 bases). CDR3 length equals 14 residues. V shed 4 bases and J shed 10 bases, with 14 bases lying between them. Germline CDR1 reads MGHRA; CDR2 reads YSYEKL.

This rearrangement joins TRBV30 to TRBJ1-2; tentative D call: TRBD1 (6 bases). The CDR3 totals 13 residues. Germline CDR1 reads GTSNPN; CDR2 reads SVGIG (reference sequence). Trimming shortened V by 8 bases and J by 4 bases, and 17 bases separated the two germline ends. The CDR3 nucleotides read TGTGCCCGGCGCCTAAGGGGGTTCTATGGCTACACCTTC. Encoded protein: CARRLRGFYGYTF.

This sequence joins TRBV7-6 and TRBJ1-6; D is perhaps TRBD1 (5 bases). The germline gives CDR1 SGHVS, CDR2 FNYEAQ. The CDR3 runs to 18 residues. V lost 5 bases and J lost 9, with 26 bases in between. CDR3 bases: TGTGCCAGCAGCCCCCGGGGGGAGTGGTTGGGCTTGGGTTCACCCCTCCACTTT. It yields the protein CASSPRGEWLGLGSPLHF. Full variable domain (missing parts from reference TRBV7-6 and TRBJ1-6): GAGVSQSPRYKVTKRGQDVALRCDPISGHVSLYWYRQALGQGPEFLTYFNYEAQQDKSGLPNDRFSAERPEGSISTLTIQRTEQRDSAMYRCASSPRGEWLGLGSPLHFGNGTRLTVT.

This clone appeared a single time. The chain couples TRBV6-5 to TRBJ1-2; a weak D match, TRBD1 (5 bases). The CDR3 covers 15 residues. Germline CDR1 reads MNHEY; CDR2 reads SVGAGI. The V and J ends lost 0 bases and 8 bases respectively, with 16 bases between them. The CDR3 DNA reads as TGTGCCAGCAGTTACTCAGGGGTGTATTCGCGAGGCTACACCTTC. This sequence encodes CASSYSGVYSRGYTF.

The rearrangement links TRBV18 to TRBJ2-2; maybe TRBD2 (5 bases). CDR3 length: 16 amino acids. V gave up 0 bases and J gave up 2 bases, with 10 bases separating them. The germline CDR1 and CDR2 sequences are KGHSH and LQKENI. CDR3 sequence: CASSPPNPGNTGELFF. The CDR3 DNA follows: TGTGCCAGCTCACCACCAAATCCGGGAAACACCGGGGAGCTGTTTTTT.

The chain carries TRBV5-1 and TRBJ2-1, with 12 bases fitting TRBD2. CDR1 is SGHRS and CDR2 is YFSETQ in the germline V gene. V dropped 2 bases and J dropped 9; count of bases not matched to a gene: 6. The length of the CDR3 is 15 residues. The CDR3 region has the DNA TGCGCCAGCAGCTTCTCTAGCGGGGGGGCCACTGAGCAGTTCTTC. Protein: CASSFSSGGATEQFF.

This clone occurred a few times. The CDR3, as DNA: TGCGCCAGCACCCCCGCCACAGGGGGCTATGGCTACACCTTC. Residues: CASTPATGGYGYTF. The chain carries TRBV5-1 and TRBJ1-2; 8 nucleotides align to TRBD1. The CDR3 has 14 amino acids. Germline assignment: CDR1 SGHRS and CDR2 YFSETQ. V lost 6 bases and J lost 4; bases outside the gene matches: 8.